What follows describes a single T cell receptor (beta chain). All patients handed over anywhere from 1 to 8 samples, pretreatment and on-treatment. This record belongs to a study of PD-L1 blockade in urothelial cancer. Across the study: Patients commenced atezolizumab in about 2014, and it was given at 1,200 mg intravenously every 3 weeks. Blood samples had a median of 141,255 T cells, more than 65,000 unique TCRs, and clonality roughly 0.073.

Per the germline V gene, CDR1 is LNHDA and CDR2 is SQIVND (reference sequence). This CDR3 has 14 residues. V was clipped by 7 bases and J by 4 bases, with 13 bases between them. Clones were read by immunoSEQ multiplex PCR, and TCRdb kept only the in-frame ones, dropping some. The sample records about 43,000 clones, approximately 90% being singletons. This chain uses TRBV19 with TRBJ1-4; perhaps TRBD1 as D (5 bases). The specimen comprised PBMCs, sampled around atezolizumab (anti-PD-L1) treatment. The origin of this receptor is a woman in her sixties with urothelial cancer. This chain's CDR3 is CASTTQGGNEKLFF. Written as DNA, the CDR3 is TGTGCCAGTACCACTCAGGGAGGTAATGAAAAACTGTTTTTT.